One T cell receptor beta chain is described in this entry. In the study's own analysis: Nucleated cell counts were estimated from reference gene primer amplification. The repertoire was sequenced with immunoSEQ multiplex PCR; TCRdb's copy has only in-frame clones and lacks some. V and J calls and clone size are copied from that table; D and trimming were computed from the DNA. Among more than 25,000 clones listed, 90% were seen once. The data were obtained in a study of blood T cell repertoires in COVID-19. Study background: Researchers got acute and convalescent COVID-19 samples from the United States, Italy and Spain. Sample material is recorded as cDNA or gDNA derived from T cells, B-cell-depleted T cells, or PBMCs.

There are 15 residues in the CDR3. The germline V gene encodes CDR1 GTSNPN and CDR2 SVGIG (reference sequence). Trimming at V came to 4 bases and at J to 3 bases, leaving 9 bases not matched to a gene. The genes are TRBV30 and TRBJ2-3; 8 nucleotides agree with TRBD2. The clonotype comes from a man between 65 and 85 years old with active or convalescent COVID-19. Sequenced sample: peripheral blood. The CDR3 nucleotides read TGTGCCTGGACCCTTTTTGCTAGCGGGACAGATACGCAGTATTTT. It specifies CAWTLFASGTDTQYF.